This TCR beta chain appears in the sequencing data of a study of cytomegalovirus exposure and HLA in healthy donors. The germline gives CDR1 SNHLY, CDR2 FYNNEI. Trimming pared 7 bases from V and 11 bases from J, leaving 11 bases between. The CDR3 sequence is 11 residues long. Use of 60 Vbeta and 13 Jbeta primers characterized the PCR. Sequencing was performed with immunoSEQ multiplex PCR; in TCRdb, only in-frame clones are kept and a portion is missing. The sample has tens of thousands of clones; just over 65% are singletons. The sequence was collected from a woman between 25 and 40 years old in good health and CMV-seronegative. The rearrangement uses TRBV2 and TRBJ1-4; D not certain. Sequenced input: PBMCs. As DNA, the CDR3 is TGTGCCAGCATGTTGGGCGGGAAACTGTTTTTT. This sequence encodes CASMLGGKLFF.